This TCR beta chain is drawn from a study of OX40 agonist ivuxolimab in advanced cancers. Overall study: Dose-escalation subjects each had hepatocellular carcinoma, melanoma, renal cell or head and neck cancer.

V gave up 1 base and J gave up 8 bases, with 17 bases separating them. The CDR3 loop spans 16 amino acids. The germline gives CDR1 SGHDN, CDR2 FVKESK. Some clones are missing from TCRdb's copy, which holds only in-frame ones; the method was immunoSEQ multiplex PCR. The table includes about 37,000 clones, about 89% detected once. The chain joins TRBV14 to TRBJ1-4; D is ambiguous. The sample in question was CD4+ or CD8+ T cells sorted from blood, obtained in a trial of the OX40 agonist ivuxolimab. This sequence was found in an adult with an advanced solid tumor such as melanoma, head and neck, liver or kidney cancer. The CDR3 DNA sequence: TGTGCCAGCAGCCAAGGGACTAGTCTCAGCGCCGAAAAACTGTTTTTT. Its translation is CASSQGTSLSAEKLFF.